This T cell receptor beta chain was sequenced in a study of shared clonotypes between healthy human individuals. The overall study: The plates for each donor numbered three CD4 naive, three CD4 memory, two CD8 naive and one CD8 memory.

The study's findings and limits: Shared clonotypes across all four donors exceeded non-shared ones in generation probability.

Original processing notes: ImmunoSEQ output held junction-only sequences without quality scores, so filtering differed. This table comes from immunoSEQ multiplex PCR, and its TCRdb copy is limited to in-frame clones, with some not included. V, J and clone size were drawn from that table, and D and trimming were deduced from the DNA. The table records millions of clones, about 92% of them present only once. This clone was detected only a few times. Its cognate antigen is unknown. Germline values: CDR1 LNHDA, CDR2 SQIVND (reference sequence). The V and J ends lost 3 bases and 10 bases respectively, with 13 bases between them. This CDR3 is 14 amino acids long.

Specimen: naive CD4+ T cells sorted from blood. The subset denotes: CD45RA+ positively selected. The chain is built from TRBV19 and TRBJ1-6, with no clear D. The receptor was derived from a man aged 18 to 30 in good health. The DNA of the CDR3 is TGTGCCAGTAGTATCGGTCAGGATTGGTCACCCCTCCACTTT. Protein sequence: CASSIGQDWSPLHF.